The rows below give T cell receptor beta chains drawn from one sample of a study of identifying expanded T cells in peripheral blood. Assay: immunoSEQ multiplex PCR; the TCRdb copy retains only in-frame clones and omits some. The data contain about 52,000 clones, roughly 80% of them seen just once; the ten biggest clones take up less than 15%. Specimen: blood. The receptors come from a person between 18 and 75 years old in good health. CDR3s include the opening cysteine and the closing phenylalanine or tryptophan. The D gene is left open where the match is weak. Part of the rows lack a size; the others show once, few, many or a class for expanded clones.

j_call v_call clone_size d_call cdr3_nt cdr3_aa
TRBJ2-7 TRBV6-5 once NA TGTGCCAGCAGGTTTTCATGGACGGTGAACTACGAGCAGTACTTC CASRFSWTVNYEQYF
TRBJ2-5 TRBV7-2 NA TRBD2 TGTGCCAGCAGCCGGCGTAGCGGGAGAGAGACCCAGTACTTC CASSRRSGRETQYF
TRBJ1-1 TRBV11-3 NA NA TGTGCCAGCAGCCCCCCTCTGACGAACACTGAAGCTTTCTTT CASSPPLTNTEAFF
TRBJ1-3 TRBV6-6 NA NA TGTGCCAGCAGGACACAGGGAAACTCTGGAAACACCATATATTTT CASRTQGNSGNTIYF
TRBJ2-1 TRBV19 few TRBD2 TGTGCCAGTAGTATGCGGGGGGCCCCCTACAATGAGCAGTTCTTC CASSMRGAPYNEQFF
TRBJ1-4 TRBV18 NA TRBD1 TGTGCCAGCTCTCGGACAGGTCCCGAAAAACTGTTTTTT CASSRTGPEKLFF
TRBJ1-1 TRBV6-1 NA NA TGTGCCAACTCTCTTTCAGGGATGAACACTGAAGCTTTCTTT CANSLSGMNTEAFF
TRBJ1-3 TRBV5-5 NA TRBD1 TGTGCCAGCAGCCCCCGGACAGGCCAAGCTGCTGGAAACACCATATATTTT CASSPRTGQAAGNTIYF
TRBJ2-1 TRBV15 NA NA TGTGCCACCAGCGGGGAGACCTCCTACAATGAGCAGTTCTTC CATSGETSYNEQFF
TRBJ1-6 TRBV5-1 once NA TGCGCCAGCAGCCAGATGGACAGTCGCGGGCCACCCCTCCACTTT CASSQMDSRGPPLHF
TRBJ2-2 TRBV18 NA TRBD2 TGTGCCAGCTCGTCACTAGCGGGAGGATCGAACACCGGGGAGCTGTTTTTT CASSSLAGGSNTGELFF
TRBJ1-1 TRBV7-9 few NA TGTGCCAGCAGCTTAGCGGCAGCTGAAGCTTTCTTT CASSLAAAEAFF
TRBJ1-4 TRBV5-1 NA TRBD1 TGCGCCAGCAGCCCTGGACAGGGGTGGAATGAAAAACTGTTTTTT CASSPGQGWNEKLFF
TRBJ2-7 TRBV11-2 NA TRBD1 TGTGCCAGCAGCTTAGAAACAGGGGGCTCTCACGAGCAGTACTTC CASSLETGGSHEQYF
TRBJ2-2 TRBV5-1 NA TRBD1 TGCGCCAGCAGCGCCCGGACAGGGGGCTTCGGGGAGCTGTTTTTT CASSARTGGFGELFF
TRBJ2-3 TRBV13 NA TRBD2 TGTGCCAGCAGCCCAAGAGGGACTAGCGGGGACTATACGCAGTATTTT CASSPRGTSGDYTQYF
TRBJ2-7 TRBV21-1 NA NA TGTGCCAGCAGCAAGGATTCTATTACCCTGGGGATATGCGAGCAGTACTTC CASSKDSITLGICEQYF
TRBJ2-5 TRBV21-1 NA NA TGTGCCAGCAGCAAAGCCGTAACAGATAAAGAGGACGAAATCCAAGAGACCCAGTACTTC CASSKAVTDKEDEIQETQYF
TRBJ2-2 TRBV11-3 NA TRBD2 TGTGCCAGCAGCGCCTATACTAGCGGGGATTACACCGGGGAGCTGTTTTTT CASSAYTSGDYTGELFF
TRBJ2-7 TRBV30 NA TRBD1 TGTGCCTGGAGCCGGACAGGGCCCTACGAGCAGTACTTC CAWSRTGPYEQYF
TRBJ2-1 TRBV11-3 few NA TGTGCCAGCAGCTTAGCCGGACTGTCTGAGCAGTTCTTC CASSLAGLSEQFF
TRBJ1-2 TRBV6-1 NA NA TGTGCCAGCAGTGATTTGGGGGCCTTTAACTATGGCTACACCTTC CASSDLGAFNYGYTF
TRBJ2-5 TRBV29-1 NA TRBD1 TGCAGCGTTGAAGAAGACAGGGGGCGTTCAGAGACCCGGTACTTC CSVEEDRGRSETRYF
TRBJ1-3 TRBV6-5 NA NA TGTGCCAGCAGTCGGGACGGTAGAAACACCATATATTTT CASSRDGRNTIYF
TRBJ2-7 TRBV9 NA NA TGTGCCAGCAGCGTAGCGGCAGGGCCCTCCTACGAGCAGTACTTC CASSVAAGPSYEQYF
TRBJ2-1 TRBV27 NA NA TGTGCCAGCAGTTGGACAGTTGGGAATGAGCAGTTCTTC CASSWTVGNEQFF
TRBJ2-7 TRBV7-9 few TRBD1 TGTGCCAGCAGCTTAGCGGGACAGGGGGCCTACGAGCAGTACTTC CASSLAGQGAYEQYF
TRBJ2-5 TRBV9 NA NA TGTGCCAGCAGCTCCGACACGACCCAGTACTTC CASSSDTTQYF
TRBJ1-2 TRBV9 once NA TGTGCCAGCAGCGTAGTGCCGGGACGTGGCTACACCTTC CASSVVPGRGYTF
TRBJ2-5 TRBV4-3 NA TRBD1 TGCGCCAGCAGCCAAGAGTGGACAGGTTCGTCAGAGACCCAGTACTTC CASSQEWTGSSETQYF
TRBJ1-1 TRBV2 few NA TGTGCCAGCATGGGGGTGGAGGGCACTGAAGCTTTCTTT CASMGVEGTEAFF
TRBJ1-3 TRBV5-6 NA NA TGTGCCAGCAGCATTGGTTTCGGGTCCCCTGGAAACACCATATATTTT CASSIGFGSPGNTIYF
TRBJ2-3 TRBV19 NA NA TGTGCCAGTAGTGGGCGGGACGACGGTAGGACAGATACGCAGTATTTT CASSGRDDGRTDTQYF
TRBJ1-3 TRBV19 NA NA TGTGCCAGTAGTACCCCAAGGTCCGGGCCTGGAAACACCATATATTTT CASSTPRSGPGNTIYF
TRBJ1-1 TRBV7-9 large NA TGTGCCAGCAGCTTACCAACAGGAATGAACACTGAAGCTTTCTTT CASSLPTGMNTEAFF
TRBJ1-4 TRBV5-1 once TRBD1 TGCGCCAGCAGCGCAACAGGGGCTCAAGAAAAACTGTTTTTT CASSATGAQEKLFF
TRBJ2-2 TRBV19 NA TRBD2 TGTGCCAGTAGTATAGATAGGGGCGGGAGTGGTCCCGGGGAGCTGTTTTTT CASSIDRGGSGPGELFF
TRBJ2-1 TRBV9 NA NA TGTGCCAGCAAGGCTAGCTACAATGAGCAGTTCTTC CASKASYNEQFF
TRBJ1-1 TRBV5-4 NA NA TGTGCCAGCAGACCGGGACACATTGACACTGAAGCTTTCTTT CASRPGHIDTEAFF
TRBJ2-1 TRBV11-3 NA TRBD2 TGTGCCAGCAGCTTAGACCGACTAGCGGGAGTAGGTGAGCAGTTCTTC CASSLDRLAGVGEQFF
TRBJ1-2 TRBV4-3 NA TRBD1 TGCGCCAGCAGCCAAGGTACAGGGGGAAACTATGGCTACACCTTC CASSQGTGGNYGYTF
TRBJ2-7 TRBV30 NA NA TGTGGGGCAAGAGCGCCCCCGCACGAGCAGTACTTC CGARAPPHEQYF
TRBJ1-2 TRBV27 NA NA TGTGCCAGCAGTTCAGGCTATGGCTACACCTTC CASSSGYGYTF
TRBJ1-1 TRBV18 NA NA TGTGCCAGCTCGCCAAAAGGGGGGGCTGGCACTGAAGCTTTCTTT CASSPKGGAGTEAFF
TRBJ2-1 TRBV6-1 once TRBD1 TGTGCCAGCAGTGAGCAAGGCACGGGACAGCGCAATGAGCAGTTCTTC CASSEQGTGQRNEQFF
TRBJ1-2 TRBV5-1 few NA TGCGCCAGCAGCTTGTCAGGGGATGACTATGGCTACACCTTC CASSLSGDDYGYTF
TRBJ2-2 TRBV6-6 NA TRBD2 TGTGCCAGCAGCGGGACTAGCGGCAACACCGGGGAGCTGTTTTTT CASSGTSGNTGELFF
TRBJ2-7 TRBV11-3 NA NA TGTGCCAGCAGCTTAGATTTAGGGTCCTACGAGCAGTACTTC CASSLDLGSYEQYF
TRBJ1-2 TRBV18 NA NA TGTGCCAGCTCACCAAGCTCTACAGGGTTGGGGAGAAGGGACTACACCTTC CASSPSSTGLGRRDYTF
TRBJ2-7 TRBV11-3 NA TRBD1 TGTGCCAGCAGCTTCCGGACAGGGAGCTCCTACGAGCAGTACTTC CASSFRTGSSYEQYF